This paragraph reports one T cell receptor beta chain. This clonotype was picked up many times. Its specific antigen is unknown. No qualities accompany the bases; no much larger clone lies one base away. V is shortened by 4 bases, J by 0 bases, and the region joining them spans 12 bases. CDR1 and CDR2, looked up from the germline V gene, are MNHEY and SVGAGI. The CDR3 has 15 amino acids, counting the end cysteine and phenylalanine. The read is trimmed to its CDR3 DNA, 45 bases read in frame from base 1. The sample is drawn from a study of blood T cells in healthy people across ages (dated by TCRdb to between 2014 and 2017). Study-wide context: In model experiments, template switching captured roughly one uniquely barcoded TCR beta cDNA molecule for every two T cells. The study measured age-related changes in TCR beta repertoire diversity using deep sequencing normalized with unique cDNA molecular identifiers. Donors of different ages were randomly distributed across sequencing lanes to avoid experimental bias. The donors were split into four age groups: young (average around 15 years), middle-aged (roughly 40), aged (around 67) and long-lived (approximately 80). Using the same blood draw, the study looked at two additional independent replicas of 1 million unique cDNA reads for two donors, one aged 18 to 30 and the other aged 80 or older. Study-wide findings and limitations: The long-lived group showed more naive CD4+ T cells, fewer expanded clones and increased TCR diversity than the aged group, suggesting age selection. Since profiling was done on bulk unsorted PBMCs, naive and antigen-experienced compartments could not be conclusively compared. Observed TCR beta diversity correlated strongly with the percentage of naive T cells measured by flow cytometry. Estimates of total diversity from one million sequenced T cells were regarded as lower bounds and underestimates. As age increased, observed TCR beta diversity per million T cells dropped in a roughly linear way, and a significant reduction was already evident by age 40. Because the CMV infection status of the donors was unknown, age-related changes in expanded clonotypes may potentially have been confounded.

Donors were 39 systemically healthy Caucasian individuals from Russia aged roughly 6 to 90 years. Ten milliliters of peripheral blood were drawn from each donor into EDTA-treated Vacutainer tubes. Ficoll-Paque density-gradient centrifugation was used to isolate PBMCs, with at least 6.5 million per sample. Trizol reagent was used to extract total RNA from PBMCs, with at least 5.5 micrograms per sample. Naive CD45RAhigh/CD27high T cell percentages were measured by flow cytometry on a PBMC aliquot from every donor. Library preparation employed 5' RACE. Sequencing took place on an Illumina HiSeq 2500. A second PCR of about 6 to 11 cycles was performed with a sample-barcoded 5' primer and a J-beta primer mix. A template-switch 5' adaptor carrying 12 random nucleotides introduced a unique molecular identifier onto each TCR beta cDNA molecule. At least 2.5 million CDR3-containing paired-end reads were obtained from each sample. First-strand cDNA was synthesized from all RNA with the Mint cDNA synthesis kit, primed by a TRBC-specific oligonucleotide. Following uracil-DNA glycosylase treatment, a first 18-cycle PCR with universal primers M1SS and BC2_uni_R was performed on all cDNA. Per the source publication's procedure: For normalization, 1 million high-quality reads were randomly selected from each sample, with every read carrying a distinct molecular identifier. Instead of being binned into consensus sequences, reads that shared molecular identifiers were thrown out. CDR3 identification, clonotype clustering and error correction used MiTCR with a Q25 quality threshold and the strictest error-elimination algorithm. A nonparametric unseen species model with Euler transformation was used to estimate lower-bound total TCR beta diversity. TCRdb reanalyzed the raw reads on its own, using fastp at Q25 for trimming and MiXCR for clone calling, and kept in-frame beta chains. Each CDR3 protein gets just one entry, which takes the most common genes and DNA from the rows behind it. The V and J calls shown here were made by TCRdb, not taken from the authors' results. This sample lists roughly 1.6 million distinct CDR3 sequences; about 35% were detected once. The top ten clones comprise approximately 11% of the sample.

This chain is built from TRBV6-5 and TRBJ2-5; TRBD2 is possibly the D segment (6 matching bases). Sequenced: blood. This receptor was taken from a woman aged 25 to 39 in good health. The CDR3 protein sequence reads: CASSSTLANQETQYF. In nucleotide form, the sequence is TGTGCCAGCAGTTCAACACTAGCTAACCAAGAGACCCAGTACTTC.